Listed below are T cell receptor beta chains from one sample, sequenced in a study of blood T cell repertoires in COVID-19. Profiling relied on immunoSEQ multiplex PCR, and the TCRdb table lists in-frame clones only, not all of them. The data contain roughly 230,000 clones, around 81% of them singletons. The sequencing input was PBMCs or T cells enriched from blood (not recorded which). All receptors derive from a man aged 50 to 60 who had recovered from COVID-19. Both conserved end residues are part of each CDR3. D genes are given only for firm matches. Size is stated for part of the rows, as once, few or many counts, or as a class when the clone is expanded.

d_gene: .
abundance: .
j_gene: TRBJ1-1
v_gene: TRBV6-2/TRBV6-3
CDR3aa: CASSYSTGNTEAFF
CDR3nt: TGTGCCAGCAGTTACTCTACAGGAAACACTGAAGCTTTCTTT

d_gene: TRBD1
abundance: .
j_gene: TRBJ2-7
v_gene: TRBV7-2
CDR3aa: CASSLQTAGTGSSYEQYF
CDR3nt: TGTGCCAGCAGCTTACAAACCGCCGGGACAGGTAGCTCCTACGAGCAGTACTTC

d_gene: .
abundance: .
j_gene: TRBJ2-7
v_gene: TRBV20-1
CDR3aa: CSASQALGSYEQYF
CDR3nt: TGCAGTGCTAGTCAAGCGTTGGGCTCCTACGAGCAGTACTTC

d_gene: TRBD1
abundance: .
j_gene: TRBJ1-1
v_gene: TRBV5-1
CDR3aa: CASSLVGRQGRTEAFF
CDR3nt: TGCGCCAGCAGCTTGGTGGGCCGACAGGGGAGAACTGAAGCTTTCTTT

d_gene: TRBD1
abundance: .
j_gene: TRBJ2-1
v_gene: TRBV10-3
CDR3aa: CAISEGTGELYNEQFF
CDR3nt: TGTGCCATCAGTGAAGGGACAGGGGAACTCTACAATGAGCAGTTCTTC

d_gene: .
abundance: .
j_gene: TRBJ2-5
v_gene: TRBV4-1
CDR3aa: CASSQVNPGRVGETQYF
CDR3nt: TGCGCCAGCAGCCAAGTAAATCCCGGCAGGGTGGGAGAGACCCAGTACTTC

d_gene: .
abundance: .
j_gene: TRBJ1-2
v_gene: TRBV10-3
CDR3aa: CAISGQGSSDYGYTF
CDR3nt: TGTGCCATCAGTGGTCAGGGGAGTTCAGACTATGGCTACACCTTC

d_gene: TRBD1
abundance: .
j_gene: TRBJ2-7
v_gene: TRBV24-1
CDR3aa: CATSDPGQGHEQYF
CDR3nt: TGTGCCACCAGTGATCCCGGACAGGGCCACGAGCAGTACTTC

d_gene: .
abundance: .
j_gene: TRBJ2-5
v_gene: TRBV5-5
CDR3aa: CASSLDQVQETQYF
CDR3nt: TGTGCCAGCAGCTTGGATCAGGTCCAAGAGACCCAGTACTTC

d_gene: .
abundance: .
j_gene: TRBJ1-3
v_gene: TRBV6-5
CDR3aa: CASSFGVDSGNTIYF
CDR3nt: TGTGCCAGCAGTTTCGGGGTCGATAGTGGAAACACCATATATTTT

d_gene: TRBD2
abundance: .
j_gene: TRBJ2-3
v_gene: TRBV5-4
CDR3aa: CASSLYLAGGGRDTQYF
CDR3nt: TGTGCCAGCAGCTTATATCTAGCGGGAGGTGGGAGGGATACGCAGTATTTT

d_gene: .
abundance: .
j_gene: TRBJ1-6
v_gene: TRBV7-8
CDR3aa: CASSLDQREAPLHF
CDR3nt: TGTGCCAGCAGCTTAGACCAAAGGGAGGCACCCCTCCACTTT

d_gene: .
abundance: few
j_gene: TRBJ1-2
v_gene: TRBV5-1
CDR3aa: CASSSQLTALNYGYTF
CDR3nt: TGCGCCAGCAGCAGTCAATTGACAGCTCTTAACTATGGCTACACCTTC

d_gene: .
abundance: .
j_gene: TRBJ1-2
v_gene: TRBV18
CDR3aa: CASSLYRIREMGPIGYGYTF
CDR3nt: TGTGCCAGCTCACTATATAGAATCCGGGAGATGGGGCCAATAGGCTATGGCTACACCTTC

d_gene: .
abundance: .
j_gene: TRBJ1-2
v_gene: TRBV30
CDR3aa: CAWRGGGSYGYTF
CDR3nt: TGTGCCTGGAGAGGGGGGGGATCTTATGGCTACACCTTC

d_gene: .
abundance: .
j_gene: TRBJ1-4
v_gene: TRBV19
CDR3aa: CASSITTGEKLFF
CDR3nt: TGTGCCAGTAGTATAACCACGGGTGAAAAACTGTTTTTT

d_gene: TRBD2
abundance: .
j_gene: TRBJ2-1
v_gene: TRBV9
CDR3aa: CASSGGSGYNEQFF
CDR3nt: TGTGCCAGCAGCGGGGGTAGCGGGTACAATGAGCAGTTCTTC

d_gene: TRBD2
abundance: .
j_gene: TRBJ2-3
v_gene: TRBV7-3
CDR3aa: CASSLSGRSDTQYF
CDR3nt: TGTGCCAGCAGCTTGTCCGGGAGGTCGGATACGCAGTATTTT

d_gene: .
abundance: .
j_gene: TRBJ2-1
v_gene: TRBV6-6
CDR3aa: CASSYRDTNEQFF
CDR3nt: TGTGCCAGCAGTTACCGGGACACCAATGAGCAGTTCTTC

d_gene: .
abundance: .
j_gene: TRBJ2-1
v_gene: TRBV7-3
CDR3aa: CASSLRALRGEQFF
CDR3nt: TGTGCCAGCAGCTTACGGGCCCTTAGGGGTGAGCAGTTCTTC

d_gene: TRBD2
abundance: .
j_gene: TRBJ2-1
v_gene: TRBV11-2
CDR3aa: CASSHTERGRNEQFF
CDR3nt: TGTGCCAGCAGCCACACCGAGCGGGGAAGGAATGAGCAGTTCTTC

d_gene: .
abundance: .
j_gene: TRBJ1-3
v_gene: TRBV5-1
CDR3aa: CASSPSAVDGNTIYF
CDR3nt: TGCGCCAGCAGCCCGAGTGCGGTTGACGGAAACACCATATATTTT

d_gene: .
abundance: .
j_gene: TRBJ1-2
v_gene: TRBV7-2
CDR3aa: CASSLGGYGYTF
CDR3nt: TGTGCCAGCAGCTTAGGCGGCTATGGCTACACCTTC

d_gene: .
abundance: .
j_gene: TRBJ2-2
v_gene: TRBV11-2
CDR3aa: CASSLFLGANTGELFF
CDR3nt: TGTGCCAGCAGCCTTTTTTTAGGGGCGAACACCGGGGAGCTGTTTTTT

d_gene: .
abundance: .
j_gene: TRBJ2-7
v_gene: TRBV9
CDR3aa: CASSEAGSLGYEQYF
CDR3nt: TGTGCCAGCAGCGAGGCCGGGAGCTTAGGCTACGAGCAGTACTTC

d_gene: .
abundance: .
j_gene: TRBJ2-7
v_gene: TRBV6-2/TRBV6-3
CDR3aa: CASSYLRAYEQYF
CDR3nt: TGTGCCAGCAGTTATTTGAGGGCCTACGAGCAGTACTTC

d_gene: TRBD2
abundance: .
j_gene: TRBJ2-7
v_gene: TRBV9
CDR3aa: CASSVGDGTRREQYF
CDR3nt: TGTGCCAGCAGCGTGGGAGACGGGACTAGGAGGGAGCAGTACTTC

d_gene: .
abundance: few
j_gene: TRBJ1-5
v_gene: TRBV9
CDR3aa: CASSVADSRNQPQHF
CDR3nt: TGTGCCAGCAGCGTAGCCGACAGTCGCAATCAGCCCCAGCATTTT

d_gene: .
abundance: .
j_gene: TRBJ2-1
v_gene: TRBV15
CDR3aa: CAAGSRRGSYNEQFF
CDR3nt: TGTGCCGCTGGATCTAGGCGGGGCTCCTACAATGAGCAGTTCTTC

d_gene: .
abundance: .
j_gene: TRBJ2-2
v_gene: TRBV5-1
CDR3aa: CASWRNTGELFF
CDR3nt: TGCGCCAGCTGGAGGAACACCGGGGAGCTGTTTTTT

d_gene: TRBD1
abundance: few
j_gene: TRBJ1-1
v_gene: TRBV6-1
CDR3aa: CASSVPGQGMNTEAFF
CDR3nt: TGTGCCAGCAGTGTTCCGGGACAGGGAATGAACACTGAAGCTTTCTTT

d_gene: TRBD2
abundance: .
j_gene: TRBJ2-2
v_gene: TRBV5-1
CDR3aa: CASSLVLAGVRGTGELFF
CDR3nt: TGCGCCAGCAGCTTGGTTCTAGCGGGGGTCCGAGGCACCGGGGAGCTGTTTTTT

d_gene: .
abundance: .
j_gene: TRBJ2-7
v_gene: TRBV18
CDR3aa: CASSDRPDTEKYEQYF
CDR3nt: TGTGCCAGCTCGGACAGACCCGATACCGAGAAGTACGAGCAGTACTTC

d_gene: .
abundance: .
j_gene: TRBJ1-5
v_gene: TRBV4-1
CDR3aa: CASSQGLTGQIPYQPQHF
CDR3nt: TGCGCCAGCAGCCAAGGCTTGACAGGCCAAATCCCGTATCAGCCCCAGCATTTT

d_gene: TRBD1
abundance: .
j_gene: TRBJ2-7
v_gene: TRBV28
CDR3aa: CASSLQGASYEQYF
CDR3nt: TGTGCCAGCAGTCTACAGGGGGCGAGCTACGAGCAGTACTTC

d_gene: .
abundance: .
j_gene: TRBJ1-2
v_gene: TRBV10-3
CDR3aa: CAASGGDGGYTF
CDR3nt: TGTGCCGCCTCCGGAGGAGATGGGGGCTACACCTTC

d_gene: .
abundance: few
j_gene: TRBJ2-7
v_gene: TRBV3-1/TRBV3-2
CDR3aa: CASSQDLAGQQYF
CDR3nt: TGTGCCAGCAGCCAAGATTTGGCAGGGCAGCAGTACTTC

d_gene: TRBD1
abundance: .
j_gene: TRBJ1-2
v_gene: TRBV4-2
CDR3aa: CASSQEVTGPYGYTF
CDR3nt: TGTGCCAGCAGCCAAGAGGTGACAGGGCCCTATGGCTACACCTTC

d_gene: TRBD2
abundance: .
j_gene: TRBJ2-1
v_gene: TRBV7-8
CDR3aa: CASSIDRGLAGVRNEQFF
CDR3nt: TGTGCCAGCAGCATAGACCGGGGACTAGCGGGAGTTCGGAATGAGCAGTTCTTC

d_gene: TRBD2
abundance: .
j_gene: TRBJ2-5
v_gene: TRBV9
CDR3aa: CASSVAGSGGQYF
CDR3nt: TGTGCCAGCAGCGTAGCTGGGAGCGGGGGGCAGTACTTC

d_gene: TRBD1
abundance: .
j_gene: TRBJ2-7
v_gene: TRBV2
CDR3aa: CASTKGAGGEYEQYF
CDR3nt: TGTGCCAGCACAAAAGGGGCAGGGGGCGAATACGAGCAGTACTTC

d_gene: TRBD1
abundance: .
j_gene: TRBJ2-1
v_gene: TRBV5-5
CDR3aa: CASSFAGGSYNEQFF
CDR3nt: TGTGCCAGCAGCTTTGCAGGGGGTTCTTACAATGAGCAGTTCTTC

d_gene: TRBD1
abundance: .
j_gene: TRBJ1-3
v_gene: TRBV4-2
CDR3aa: CASSLNRDRAGNTIYF
CDR3nt: TGTGCCAGCAGCCTCAACCGAGACAGGGCTGGAAACACCATATATTTT

d_gene: .
abundance: .
j_gene: TRBJ2-5
v_gene: TRBV7-6
CDR3aa: CASSLETVEYQETQYF
CDR3nt: TGTGCCAGCAGCTTAGAGACGGTGGAGTACCAAGAGACCCAGTACTTC

d_gene: .
abundance: once
j_gene: TRBJ2-3
v_gene: TRBV5-1
CDR3aa: CASRRDTQADTQYF
CDR3nt: TGCGCCAGCAGACGGGACACTCAAGCAGATACGCAGTATTTT

d_gene: TRBD2
abundance: .
j_gene: TRBJ2-3
v_gene: TRBV7-6
CDR3aa: CASSLGLADTDTQYF
CDR3nt: TGTGCCAGCTCTCTGGGACTAGCGGACACAGATACGCAGTATTTT

d_gene: .
abundance: .
j_gene: TRBJ1-6
v_gene: TRBV12-5
CDR3aa: CASGLVQPGVSPLHF
CDR3nt: TGTGCTAGTGGTTTGGTACAACCCGGGGTCTCACCCCTCCACTTT

d_gene: TRBD1
abundance: .
j_gene: TRBJ2-5
v_gene: TRBV30
CDR3aa: CAWTQDRAGTVETQYF
CDR3nt: TGTGCCTGGACCCAAGACAGGGCTGGTACAGTTGAGACCCAGTACTTC

d_gene: TRBD1
abundance: .
j_gene: TRBJ1-6
v_gene: TRBV5-4
CDR3aa: CASSFIQGDSPLHF
CDR3nt: TGTGCCAGCAGCTTTATCCAGGGGGATTCACCCCTCCACTTT

d_gene: TRBD1
abundance: .
j_gene: TRBJ1-3
v_gene: TRBV9
CDR3aa: CASSPVGGTAGDTIYF
CDR3nt: TGTGCCAGCAGCCCGGTCGGCGGGACAGCGGGGGACACCATATATTTT